A single sample is the source of the 24 T cell receptor delta chains below, sequenced in a study of gamma-delta T cells after stem cell transplantation. TCRdb re-called the RT-PCR reads with CATT. The sample contains more than 7,000 delta-chain clones, about 15% of which appear only once. The specimen was gamma-delta T cells. Source of these receptors: a human donor. It is not recorded whose cells these are; they may come from a transplant donor.

This clone is termed medium-sized. Other nucleotide sequences in the sample specify the same CDR3. The rearrangement links TRDV2 to TRDJ3, with 8 bases matching TRDD3. The CDR3 has 16 residues. With 1 base clipped from V and 3 bases from J, the junction kept 1 base outside the gene matches. Germline assignment: CDR1 GEAIGNYY and CDR2 EKD. The CDR3 is CACDTWGIWDTRQMFF. The CDR3 DNA sequence: TGTGCCTGTGACACTTGGGGGATCTGGGACACCCGACAGATGTTTTTC.

In this sample, this clone turned up a few times. A much larger clone lies one base from this, so it may be a read error. The sample has other DNA sequences that encode this CDR3 too. V is TRDV2 and J is TRDJ3; D uncertain. The CDR3 sequence is 17 residues long. CDR1 GEAIGNYY and CDR2 EKD come from the germline V gene. V lost 2 bases to trimming and J lost 0 bases, with 10 bases between them. CDR3 amino acids: CACDSLRSSWDTRQMFF. The CDR3 DNA reads TGTGCCTGTGACAGCCTCCGCAGCTCCTGGGACACCCGACAGATGTTTTTC.

Note on this clone: A far more abundant clone sits one base away, making this likely a read error. At the DNA level, this CDR3 is encoded by other sequences in the same sample as well. For the CDR3, the DNA is TGTGCCTGTGACTGGGGGATACGTGACACACGACAGATGTTTTTC. It is translated as CACDWGIRDTRQMFF. The chain uses TRDV2 and TRDJ3; 11 bases are shared with TRDD3. This CDR3 comprises 15 residues. Germline V gives CDR1 GEAIGNYY, CDR2 EKD.

By proportion, this clone is medium-sized. The genes are TRDV1 and TRDJ1, with 8 nucleotides matching TRDD3. Losses at the gene ends were 8 bases for V and 0 bases for J; bases not matched to a gene: 14. CDR3 size: 17 residues. Germline CDR1 TSWWSYY, CDR2 QGS. CDR3 residues: CALKPPLLGVYTDKLIF. CDR3 sequence (DNA): TGTGCTCTTAAACCACCTCTACTGGGGGTTTACACCGATAAACTCATCTTT.

This clone showed up just a few times. A much larger clone differs by one base, so this may be a read error. The same CDR3 arises from other DNA sequences in this sample as well. The chain combines TRDV2 with TRDJ3; D is undetermined. CDR3 length: 18 residues. V lost 3 bases and J lost 0, with 14 bases in between. CDR1 and CDR2 from the germline V gene are GEAIGNYY and EKD. The CDR3 here is CACDYTGLSSWDTRQMFF. DNA for the CDR3: TGTGCCTGTGACTATACCGGACTAAGCTCCTGGGACACCCGACAGATGTTTTTC.

About this clone: This sequence may be a read error, since a much larger clone differs from it by one base. The rearrangement uses TRDV1 and TRDJ1, with TRDD3 identical over 10 bases. CDR3 length equals 23 residues. Germline V lookup: CDR1 TSWWSYY, CDR2 QGS. V shed 2 bases and J 4 bases; nucleotides not matched to a gene: 28. The CDR3 coding sequence is TGTGCTCTTGGGGAATCCTTCCTGATTTACTGGGGGATCTTACCTCAGCTCAACGATAAACTCATCTTT. Encoded protein: CALGESFLIYWGILPQLNDKLIF.

Comments on this clone: The likely explanation is a read error, given a far larger clone one base away. DNA of the CDR3: TGTGCCTGTGACCCAACTGGGGGATACGCCAAACTCATCTTT. This gives the protein CACDPTGGYAKLIF. J is TRDJ1 and V is TRDV2, with 13 bases matching TRDD3. V gave up 3 bases and J gave up 8 bases; unmatched junction bases: 5. The germline V gene encodes CDR1 GEAIGNYY and CDR2 EKD. The CDR3 has 14 amino acids.

Only a few counts were recorded for this clone. TCRdb's protein, taken from a much larger clone, differs from this DNA's translation at residue 4, likely owing to a read error; the protein displayed comes from the DNA. This chain uses TRDV2 with TRDJ3; 9 bases map to TRDD3. This CDR3 has 16 amino acids. Germline V CDR1 and CDR2: GEAIGNYY, EKD. The CDR3 region is CACGTWGIWDTRQMFF. Here the CDR3 DNA reads TGTGCCTGTGGCACCTGGGGGATTTGGGACACCCGACAGATGTTTTTC.

This clone was seen more than once but under ten times. This may stem from a read error, because a much larger clone lies one nucleotide away. The V and J genes are TRDV2 and TRDJ1; 9 bases align to TRDD3. The CDR3 is 18 residues long. Germline V lookup: CDR1 GEAIGNYY, CDR2 EKD. V shed 3 bases and J 0 bases; nucleotides not matched to a gene: 13. The CDR3 DNA is TGTGCCTGTGACGCCTCGGGACACTGGGGGACCCACACCGATAAACTCATCTTT. This gives the protein CACDASGHWGTHTDKLIF.

A few counts support this clone. This sequence may be a read error, since a much larger clone differs from it by one base. V and J are TRDV2 and TRDJ1, with 9 positions matching TRDD3. CDR3 length equals 17 residues. Germline V gene data show CDR1 as GEAIGNYY and CDR2 as EKD. This chain's CDR3 is CASDIKLGEPYTDKLIF. The DNA for the CDR3 is TGTGCCAGTGACATCAAACTGGGGGAACCGTACACCGATAAACTCATCTTT.

A word on this clone: A single base separates this from a much larger clone, so it may be a read error. The chain links TRAV29/DV5 to TRDJ2, with D tentatively TRDD3 (5 bases). Germline assignment: CDR1 NSMFDY and CDR2 ISSIKDK. This CDR3 has 15 amino acids. The CDR3 sequence is CAASAVGTQTTQLFF. The CDR3 DNA is TGTGCAGCAAGCGCGGTGGGGACCCAGACAACACAACTCTTCTTT.

In its sample, this clone ranks as medium-sized. The chain combines TRDV1 with TRDJ1; 8 nucleotides align to TRDD3. V trimming: 4 bases; J trimming: 5 bases; junction bases outside the gene matches: 18. CDR1 and CDR2 from the germline V gene are TSWWSYY and QGS. This CDR3 contains 18 residues. The CDR3 here is CALGGNTTSWGNLDKLIF. The CDR3 DNA sequence: TGTGCTCTTGGGGGGAACACTACGTCCTGGGGGAACTTGGATAAACTCATCTTT.

This clone came up a few times. One base separates it from a far larger clone, so it is likely a read error. The chain joins TRDV2 to TRDJ3; 9 nucleotides line up with TRDD3. The V gene's germline CDR1 is GEAIGNYY and CDR2 EKD. Trimming at V came to 5 bases and at J to 1 base, leaving 5 bases not matched to a gene. CDR3 size: 17 residues. The CDR3 nucleotides read TGTGCCTGTGGCAGTACTGGGGGATCCTGGGACACCCGACAGATGTTTTTC. Translated: CACGSTGGSWDTRQMFF.

Concerning this clone: This could be a read error, since a much larger clone is one nucleotide away. This chain uses TRDV2 with TRDJ3; 8 nucleotides align to TRDD3. Germline trimming cut 0 bases from V and 0 bases from J; bases unmatched to any gene: 18. Germline values: CDR1 GEAIGNYY, CDR2 EKD. CDR3 length: 23 amino acids. The CDR3 sequence is CACDTVWGGLTGDTSWDTRQMFF. CDR3 bases: TGTGCCTGTGACACCGTTTGGGGAGGACTTACTGGGGATACCTCCTGGGACACCCGACAGATGTTTTTC.

For this clone: A much bigger clone sits one base away, suggesting this may be a read error. This rearrangement joins TRDV2 to TRDJ1; D uncertain. The CDR3 length is 13 residues. The V gene's germline CDR1 is GEAIGNYY and CDR2 EKD. Written as DNA, the CDR3 is TGTGCCTGTGACACTTACGACACCGATAAACCCATCTTT. Translated, it gives CACDTYDTDKPIF.

Judged by abundance, this clone is medium-sized (0.01 to 0.1%). This sample includes further DNA sequences coding for the same CDR3. The rearrangement joins TRDV2 to TRDJ1, with 10 bases aligning to TRDD3. Germline assignment: CDR1 GEAIGNYY and CDR2 EKD. This CDR3 is 17 amino acids long. The V segment lost 3 bases and the J segment 0 bases; nucleotides outside the gene matches: 9. CDR3: CACDALLGDPYTDKLIF. The CDR3, as DNA: TGTGCCTGTGACGCGTTACTGGGGGATCCGTACACCGATAAACTCATCTTT.

The V call is TRAV38-2/DV8, the J call TRDJ1, with TRDD3 matching 9 bases. The CDR3 has 16 amino acids. The V gene's germline CDR1 is TSESDYY and CDR2 QEAYKQQN. V was pared by 7 bases and J by 3 bases, with 13 bases of the junction left unmatched. This CDR3 is CAYSSRGDTGPDKLIF. CDR3 bases: TGTGCTTATTCGTCCCGCGGGGATACGGGGCCCGATAAACTCATCTTT.

This clone was found a few times. The chain links TRDV1 to TRDJ1; weak D call: TRDD3 (5 bases). V lost 2 bases to trimming and J lost 3 bases, with 13 bases between them. The germline gives CDR1 TSWWSYY, CDR2 QGS. The CDR3 is 15 residues long. The CDR3 DNA is TGTGCTCTTGGGGAATGCAGTGGGATCCCCGATAAACTCATCTTT. Protein: CALGECSGIPDKLIF.

In this sample, this clone is medium-sized (0.01 to 0.1%). Other DNA sequences of this sample code for an identical CDR3. This rearrangement joins TRDV1 to TRDJ2; D gene unclear. This CDR3 comprises 18 residues. Trimming left V 3 bases short and J 0 bases short, with 17 bases between. From germline, CDR1 is TSWWSYY and CDR2 QGS. The CDR3 here is CALGDLSGLQALTAQLFF. The CDR3 DNA is TGTGCTCTTGGGGACCTTTCCGGGCTCCAAGCTTTGACAGCACAACTCTTCTTT.

This clone has just a few counts. The chain employs TRDV1 and TRDJ1, with D possibly being TRDD3 (6 bases). The CDR3 is 22 residues long. The V gene's germline CDR1 is TSWWSYY and CDR2 QGS. The V end was cut by 5 bases, the J end by 1 base, with 35 bases between. CDR3 protein: CALGISPYRTGPVEQSTDKLIF. DNA for the CDR3: TGTGCTCTTGGGATATCCCCGTATAGAACTGGGCCAGTAGAACAAAGCACCGATAAACTCATCTTT.

As to this clone: A much larger clone lies one base from this, so it may be a read error. This sample includes further DNA sequences coding for the same CDR3. The chain is built from TRDV1 and TRDJ2, with D unclear. The germline CDR1 and CDR2 sequences are TSWWSYY and QGS. This CDR3 is built from 12 residues. The CDR3, as DNA: TGTGCTCTTGGGGATTTGACAGCTCAACTCTTCTTT. This codes for CALGDLTAQLFF.

As concerns this clone: It differs at one base from a far larger clone, so likely a read error. This sample includes further DNA sequences coding for the same CDR3. The chain's CDR3 is CACEAYWLTAQLFF. DNA for the CDR3: TGCGCCTGTGAAGCGTACTGGCTAACAGCACAACTCTTCTTT. This chain joins TRDV2 and TRDJ2; perhaps TRDD3 as D (5 bases). CDR1 and CDR2 (germline): GEAIGNYY, EKD. This CDR3 comprises 14 residues.

This clone was recorded a few times. Only one base separates this from a far larger clonotype, so it likely reflects a read error. Other nucleotide sequences from this sample produce the same CDR3. The chain links TRDV2 to TRDJ2; 12 bases match TRDD3. Germline lookup yields CDR1 GEAIGNYY and CDR2 EKD. The CDR3 has 14 residues. In DNA, the CDR3 is TGTGCCTGTGACGTACTGGGGGATACAGCGCAACTCTTCTTT. This sequence encodes CACDVLGDTAQLFF.

This clone showed up just a few times. A read error may account for a junction end that differs from germline. The chain is built from TRDV2 and TRDJ3; 10 bases line up with TRDD3. This CDR3 is built from 19 residues. Germline V gene lookup returns CDR1 GEAIGNYY and CDR2 EKD. Here the CDR3 DNA reads TGTGCCCGTGACACCATACTGGGGGATCGCTCCTGGGACGCCCGACAGATGTTTTTC. Its translation: CARDTILGDRSWDARQMFF.